The 31 T cell receptor beta chains reported below all come from one sample, sequenced in a study of cytomegalovirus exposure and HLA in healthy donors (dated 2017 in TCRdb). Library method: the immunoSEQ multiplex PCR assay. A mixture of 60 forward primers for TCR Vbeta segments and 13 reverse primers for TCR Jbeta segments was used in the multiplex PCR. TCRdb carries this immuneACCESS record with in-frame sequences only. Its versions omit some clonotypes, under half of them owing to an unresolved V gene in the studies checked, with the rest unexplained. The sample's own table lists over 100,000 clones. The biggest ten clones account for less than 2% of the sample. Material: PBMCs. The receptors derive from a man aged 18 to 35 in good health and CMV-seronegative.

The chain combines TRBV14 with TRBJ1-2; D unresolved. The CDR3 totals 15 residues. The V end was cut by 0 bases, the J end by 7 bases, with 15 bases between. Germline CDR1 and CDR2: SGHDN and FVKESK. The CDR3 bases are TGTGCCAGCAGCCAAGAAGTCCCAATTTACTCTGGCTACACCTTC. Encoded protein: CASSQEVPIYSGYTF.

This chain uses TRBV5-1 with TRBJ2-5; 8 nucleotides match TRBD2. CDR1 is SGHRS and CDR2 is YFSETQ in the germline V gene. J gave up 5 bases and V 4 bases, and 7 bases lay outside the gene matches. The CDR3 loop spans 14 amino acids. CDR3 loop: CASSPPGLGETQYF. DNA of the CDR3: TGCGCCAGCAGCCCACCGGGACTAGGGGAGACCCAGTACTTC.

The chain employs TRBV5-5 and TRBJ1-4, with D possibly being TRBD1 (6 bases). V lost 1 base to trimming and J lost 8 bases, with 9 bases between them. The CDR3 spans 13 residues. The germline V gene encodes CDR1 SGHKS and CDR2 YYEKEE (reference sequence). The chain's CDR3 is CASSLTGMEKLFF. In nucleotides, the CDR3 is TGTGCCAGCAGCTTGACAGGGATGGAAAAACTGTTTTTT.

The chain recombines TRBV27 with TRBJ2-5; TRBD2 matches at 8 bases. The better agreement between TRBJ2-7 and the DNA end casts doubt on the J call. The CDR3 is made up of 14 amino acids. Germline V gene lookup returns CDR1 MNHEY and CDR2 SMNVEV (reference sequence). The CDR3 DNA sequence: TGTGCCAGCGCCGTAGCGGGAAGGGGCTACGAGCAGTACTTC. It encodes CASAVAGRGYEQYF.

The rearrangement joins TRBV5-4 to TRBJ2-7; maybe TRBD2 (5 bases). V lost 1 base to trimming and J lost 5 bases, with 16 bases between them. This CDR3 comprises 15 residues. Germline assignment: CDR1 SGHNT and CDR2 YYREEE (reference sequence). CDR3 DNA sequence: TGTGCCAGCAGCTTGCTCCCCGGGAAAAGGGACGAGCAGTACTTC. As protein: CASSLLPGKRDEQYF.

The chain joins TRBV15 to TRBJ2-5; D remains ambiguous. Looked up from germline, CDR1 is LNHNV and CDR2 is YYDKDF (reference sequence). V was shortened by 6 bases and J by 3 bases, with 8 bases between the two germline ends. The CDR3 length is 12 residues. The DNA for the CDR3 is TGTGCCACCAGTGCCTCAGAAGAGACCCAGTACTTC. Protein product: CATSASEETQYF.

The chain has TRBV6-4 and TRBJ2-3, with 10 bases matching TRBD2. Germline loops: CDR1 MRHNA, CDR2 SNTAGT. The CDR3 is 16 amino acids. V lost 7 bases to trimming and J lost 3 bases; unmatched junction nucleotides: 10. CDR3 DNA sequence: TGTGCCAGCAATCCCAAGCGGGAGGGGTTGACAGATACGCAGTATTTT. Encoded protein: CASNPKREGLTDTQYF.

The J gene is TRBJ1-1, the V gene TRBV21-1; the table assigns TRBD1, which was not confirmed against the DNA. TRBV21-1 is shown as a pseudogene. The CDR3 extends over 14 amino acids. The chain's CDR3 is CASSKADRANEAFF. The DNA of the CDR3 is TGTGCCAGCAGCAAGGCCGACAGGGCCAATGAAGCTTTCTTT.

The chain has TRBV10-3 and TRBJ2-7, with D possibly matching TRBD1 (6 bases). Germline V gene lookup returns CDR1 ENHRY and CDR2 SYGVKD. Trimming removed 6 bases at V and 6 bases at J, with 12 bases between. The CDR3 length is 12 residues. The CDR3 bases are TGTGCCATCAGAAGACAGGCAGGCGAGCAGTACTTC. The encoded protein is CAIRRQAGEQYF.

This rearrangement joins TRBV9 to TRBJ2-5, with a tentative D call TRBD2 (6 bases). TRBJ2-7 matches the DNA end more closely, so the J call is doubtful. There are 13 residues in the CDR3. Germline CDR1 and CDR2: SGDLS and YYNGEE. This CDR3 reads CASSGGTSYEQYF. The CDR3 DNA is TGTGCCAGCAGCGGCGGGACTTCCTACGAGCAGTACTTC.

V gene TRBV19 combines with J gene TRBJ2-5; D gene ambiguous. Germline assignment: CDR1 LNHDA and CDR2 SQIVND (reference sequence). The CDR3 loop spans 16 amino acids. V was trimmed by 1 base and J by 4 bases, leaving 16 bases between them. The CDR3 DNA follows: TGTGCCAGTAGTATAGTTACTCCCCGGTGGGCAGAGACCCAGTACTTC. This sequence encodes CASSIVTPRWAETQYF.

The rearrangement links TRBV25-1 to TRBJ1-1, with a tentative D call TRBD1 (6 bases). The V and J ends lost 5 bases and 0 bases respectively, with 10 bases between them. Germline V CDR1 and CDR2: MGHDK, SYGVNS. The CDR3 is made up of 14 amino acids. The CDR3 region has the DNA TGTGCCAGCAGTAACACAGGGTTGAACACTGAAGCTTTCTTT. Translated, it gives CASSNTGLNTEAFF.

This rearrangement joins TRBV5-1 to TRBJ2-7; maybe TRBD2 (5 bases). The V gene lost 1 base and the J gene lost 5 bases, with 10 bases spanning the gap. The germline CDR1 and CDR2 sequences are SGHRS and YFSETQ. This CDR3 has 13 residues. CDR3 region: CASSLIGVDEQYF. The CDR3 DNA follows: TGCGCCAGCAGCTTGATCGGGGTGGACGAGCAGTACTTC.

This chain connects TRBV19 to TRBJ2-7; perhaps TRBD1 as D (6 bases). V was trimmed by 5 bases and J by 0 bases, leaving 11 bases between them. The CDR3 consists of 14 residues. Per germline, CDR1 LNHDA and CDR2 SQIVND (reference sequence). CDR3 residues: CASSRTASSYEQYF. CDR3 sequence (DNA): TGTGCCAGTAGTCGGACAGCAAGCTCCTACGAGCAGTACTTC.

V gene TRBV7-6 combines with J gene TRBJ2-6; D is unclear. Germline V gives CDR1 SGHVS, CDR2 FNYEAQ. Trimming removed 1 base at V and 1 base at J, with 5 bases between. The CDR3 totals 15 residues. CDR3 residues: CASSLVPSGANVLTF. Here the CDR3 DNA reads TGTGCCAGCAGCTTAGTCCCGTCTGGGGCCAACGTCCTGACTTTC.

The chain couples TRBV11-1 to TRBJ1-3; D ambiguous. Per the germline V gene, CDR1 is SGHAT and CDR2 is FQDESV (reference sequence). With 1 base removed from V and 2 bases from J, the gap between germline ends came to 15 bases. This CDR3 is built from 17 residues. The CDR3 sequence: CASSLDLGSLTGNTIYF. In DNA, the CDR3 is TGTGCCAGCAGCTTAGACCTCGGGAGTCTCACTGGAAACACCATATATTTT.

J is TRBJ1-5 and V is TRBV19; 7 bases are shared with TRBD1. Per the germline V gene, CDR1 is LNHDA and CDR2 is SQIVND (reference sequence). The CDR3 sequence is 17 residues long. Germline trimming cut 5 bases from V and 7 bases from J; bases unmatched to any gene: 17. This CDR3 reads CASSPFTGTASFQPQHF. The DNA for the CDR3 is TGTGCCAGTAGTCCCTTTACCGGGACAGCTTCTTTCCAGCCCCAGCATTTT. Complete variable domain (other parts from reference TRBV19 and TRBJ1-5): DGGITQSPKYLFRKEGQNVTLSCEQNLNHDAMYWYRQDPGQGLRLIYYSQIVNDFQKGDIAEGYSVSREKKESFPLTVTSAQKNPTAFYLCASSPFTGTASFQPQHFGDGTRLSIL.

About this clone itself: The sample has other DNA sequences that encode this CDR3 too. This rearrangement joins TRBV7-8 to TRBJ2-1; D is ambiguous. Germline V gives CDR1 SGHVS, CDR2 FQNEAQ. The length of the CDR3 is 16 residues. Between the trimmed V and J ends, which lost 2 bases and 0 bases, there was a span of 11 bases. The CDR3 DNA follows: TGTGCCAGCAGCTTACGGTCGCGCGGCTCCTACAATGAGCAGTTCTTC. Residues: CASSLRSRGSYNEQFF. Combining the CDR3 with reference TRBV7-8 and TRBJ2-1 gives the whole variable domain GAGVSQSPRYKVAKRGQDVALRCDPISGHVSLFWYQQALGQGPEFLTYFQNEAQLDKSGLPSDRFFAERPEGSVSTLKIQRTQQEDSAVYLCASSLRSRGSYNEQFFGPGTRLTVL.

This rearrangement joins TRBV4-1 to TRBJ2-1, with 9 bases identical to TRBD1. With V trimmed by 2 bases and J by 8 bases, 10 bases remained unmatched. CDR3 length: 16 residues. The germline V gene has CDR1 MGHRA and CDR2 YSYEKL. This CDR3 reads CASSQLRDREIDEQFF. In DNA, the CDR3 is TGCGCCAGCAGCCAACTACGGGACAGGGAAATTGATGAGCAGTTCTTC.

This chain connects TRBV27 to TRBJ1-4; TRBD1 aligns across 12 bases. With V trimmed by 3 bases and J by 6 bases, 11 bases remained unmatched. Per the germline V gene, CDR1 is MNHEY and CDR2 is SMNVEV (reference sequence). The CDR3 loop spans 18 amino acids. CDR3 nucleotides: TGTGCCAGCAGTTTGGGGCCGTTCCGGGACAGGGGGCATGAAAAACTGTTTTTT. Translated: CASSLGPFRDRGHEKLFF. The variable domain in full, with the rest retrieved from reference TRBV27 and TRBJ1-4, is EAQVTQNPRYLITVTGKKLTVTCSQNMNHEYMSWYRQDPGLGLRQIYYSMNVEVTDKGDVPEGYKVSRKEKRNFPLILESPSPNQTSLYFCASSLGPFRDRGHEKLFFGSGTQLSVL.

The chain couples TRBV18 to TRBJ2-3; a weak D match, TRBD2 (5 bases). Trimming left V 0 bases short and J 2 bases short, with 12 bases between. Germline-derived CDR1 and CDR2 are KGHSH and LQKENI. The CDR3 sequence is 16 residues long. The CDR3 DNA reads TGTGCCAGCTCACCACCCCAGCGGCTTGACACAGATACGCAGTATTTT. It codes for CASSPPQRLDTDTQYF. Full variable domain (rest looked up from reference TRBV18 and TRBJ2-3): NAGVMQNPRHLVRRRGQEARLRCSPMKGHSHVYWYRQLPEEGLKFMVYLQKENIIDESGMPKERFSAEFPKEGPSILRIQQVVRGDSAAYFCASSPPQRLDTDTQYFGPGTRLTVL.

J is TRBJ2-7 and V is TRBV7-2; 11 bases are shared with TRBD2. Germline CDR1 and CDR2: SGHTA and FQGNSA. Trimming took 5 bases from V and 4 from J; bases not matched to a gene: 4. CDR3 length: 14 amino acids. The CDR3, as DNA: TGTGCCAGCAGCGGAGGGACTAGCGGTTACGAGCAGTACTTC. This encodes CASSGGTSGYEQYF.

The chain carries TRBV27 and TRBJ2-5; 7 bases map to TRBD2. Germline assignment: CDR1 MNHEY and CDR2 SMNVEV (reference sequence). V trimming: 2 bases; J trimming: 9 bases; junction bases outside the gene matches: 12. The length of the CDR3 is 15 residues. For the CDR3, the DNA is TGTGCCAGCAGTTTAGCTCAGACTAGCCTCTGGTCCCAGTACTTC. Translating gives CASSLAQTSLWSQYF.

The chain joins TRBV19 to TRBJ2-1; tentatively, D is TRBD1 (5 bases). The germline gives CDR1 LNHDA, CDR2 SQIVND (reference sequence). V gave up 3 bases and J gave up 7 bases, with 10 bases separating them. This CDR3 has 13 residues. CDR3 sequence reads: CASSIRGLNEQFF. The CDR3 bases are TGTGCCAGTAGTATTAGGGGATTGAATGAGCAGTTCTTC.

J is TRBJ2-5 and V is TRBV11-2, with D hard to call. V gave up 4 bases and J gave up 1 base, with 10 bases separating them. Germline V lookup: CDR1 SGHAT, CDR2 FQNNGV. The CDR3 runs 14 residues. In DNA, the CDR3 is TGTGCCAGCAGCTCACAACAGCTCCAAGAGACCCAGTACTTC. The encoded protein is CASSSQQLQETQYF.

The chain employs TRBV11-2 and TRBJ2-3; 9 nucleotides align to TRBD2. The CDR3 loop spans 15 amino acids. V lost 1 base and J lost 2; bases outside the gene matches: 1. CDR1 and CDR2 from the germline V gene are SGHAT and FQNNGV. In DNA form, the CDR3 reads TGTGCCAGCAGCTTAGGGACTAGCGACACAGATACGCAGTATTTT. Its translation: CASSLGTSDTDTQYF. The full variable domain, its missing parts supplied by reference TRBV11-2 and TRBJ2-3, is EAGVAQSPRYKIIEKRQSVAFWCNPISGHATLYWYQQILGQGPKLLIQFQNNGVVDDSQLPKDRFSAERLKGVDSTLKIQPAKLEDSAVYLCASSLGTSDTDTQYFGPGTRLTVL.

The chain uses TRBV29-1 and TRBJ1-2; a weak D match, TRBD1 (5 bases). This CDR3 comprises 15 residues. From germline, CDR1 is SQVTM and CDR2 ANQGSEA. The V end lost 3 bases, the J end lost 4 bases, and 18 bases lay between the germline ends. The CDR3 loop reads CSVDHPGGSSYGYTF. The CDR3 DNA reads as TGCAGCGTTGACCACCCCGGGGGGTCTTCCTATGGCTACACCTTC.

The genes are TRBV4-1 and TRBJ2-5, with D perhaps TRBD2 (5 bases). The CDR3 spans 13 residues. CDR1 and CDR2 (germline): MGHRA, YSYEKL. V lost 1 base and J lost 2, with 5 bases in between. The CDR3 nucleotides read TGCGCCAGCAGCCAAGGAGGGCAAGAGACCCAGTACTTC. Translation gives CASSQGGQETQYF.

V usage is TRBV19 and J usage is TRBJ1-2, with D perhaps TRBD1 (6 bases). The germline V gene encodes CDR1 LNHDA and CDR2 SQIVND (reference sequence). With 8 bases removed from V and 7 bases from J, the gap between germline ends came to 20 bases. CDR3 size: 14 residues. The CDR3 loop is CASEQGTLSGGYTF. CDR3 DNA: TGTGCCAGTGAACAGGGAACTCTCTCCGGTGGCTACACCTTC.

This chain links TRBV30 with TRBJ1-4; 7 bases agree with TRBD1. Germline V lookup: CDR1 GTSNPN, CDR2 SVGIG (reference sequence). The CDR3 length is 15 residues. The trim removed 3 bases at V and 8 bases at J, leaving 12 bases unmatched. The CDR3 loop is CAWSPGRTGREKLFF. Here the CDR3 DNA reads TGTGCCTGGAGCCCCGGCAGGACAGGTCGAGAAAAACTGTTTTTT.

In nucleotides, the CDR3 is TGTGCCAGCAGCTCGGGGACTAGCCTTTTGGCAGATACGCAGTATTTT. Translating gives CASSSGTSLLADTQYF. The chain is built from TRBV5-4 and TRBJ2-3; TRBD2 agrees at 9 bases. This CDR3 is 16 amino acids long. After removal of 3 bases from V and 4 bases from J, the junction contained 9 bases not matched to a gene. Germline V gives CDR1 SGHNT, CDR2 YYREEE (reference sequence).